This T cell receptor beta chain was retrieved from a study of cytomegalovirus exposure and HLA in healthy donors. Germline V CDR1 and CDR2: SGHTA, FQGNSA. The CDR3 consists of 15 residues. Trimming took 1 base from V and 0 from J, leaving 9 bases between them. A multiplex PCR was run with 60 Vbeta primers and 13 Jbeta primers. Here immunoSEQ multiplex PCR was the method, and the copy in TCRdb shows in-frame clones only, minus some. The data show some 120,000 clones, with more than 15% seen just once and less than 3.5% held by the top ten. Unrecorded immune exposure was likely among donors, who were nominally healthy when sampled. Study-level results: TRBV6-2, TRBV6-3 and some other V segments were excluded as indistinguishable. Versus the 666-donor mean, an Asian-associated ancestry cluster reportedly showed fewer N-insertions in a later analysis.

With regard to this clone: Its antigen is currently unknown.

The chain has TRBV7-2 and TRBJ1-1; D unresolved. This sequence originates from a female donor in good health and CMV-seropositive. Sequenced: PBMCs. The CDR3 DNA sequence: TGTGCCAGCAGCTTAGGGGCAGAGATGAACACTGAAGCTTTCTTT. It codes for CASSLGAEMNTEAFF.